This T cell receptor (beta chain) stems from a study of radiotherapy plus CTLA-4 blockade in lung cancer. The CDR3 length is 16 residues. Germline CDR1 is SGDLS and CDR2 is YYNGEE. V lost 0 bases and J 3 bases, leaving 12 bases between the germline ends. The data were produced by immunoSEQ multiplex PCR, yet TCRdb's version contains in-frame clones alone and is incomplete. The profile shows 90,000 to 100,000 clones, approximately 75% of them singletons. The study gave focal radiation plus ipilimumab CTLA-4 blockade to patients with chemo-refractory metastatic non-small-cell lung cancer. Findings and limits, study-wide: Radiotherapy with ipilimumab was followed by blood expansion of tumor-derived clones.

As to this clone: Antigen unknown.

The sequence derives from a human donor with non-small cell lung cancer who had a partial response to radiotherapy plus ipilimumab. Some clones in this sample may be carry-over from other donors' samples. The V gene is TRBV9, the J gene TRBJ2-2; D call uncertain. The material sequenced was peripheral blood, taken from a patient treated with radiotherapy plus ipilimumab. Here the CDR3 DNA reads TGTGCCAGCAGCGTAGGAGCTGCCATATACACCGGGGAGCTGTTTTTT. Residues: CASSVGAAIYTGELFF.